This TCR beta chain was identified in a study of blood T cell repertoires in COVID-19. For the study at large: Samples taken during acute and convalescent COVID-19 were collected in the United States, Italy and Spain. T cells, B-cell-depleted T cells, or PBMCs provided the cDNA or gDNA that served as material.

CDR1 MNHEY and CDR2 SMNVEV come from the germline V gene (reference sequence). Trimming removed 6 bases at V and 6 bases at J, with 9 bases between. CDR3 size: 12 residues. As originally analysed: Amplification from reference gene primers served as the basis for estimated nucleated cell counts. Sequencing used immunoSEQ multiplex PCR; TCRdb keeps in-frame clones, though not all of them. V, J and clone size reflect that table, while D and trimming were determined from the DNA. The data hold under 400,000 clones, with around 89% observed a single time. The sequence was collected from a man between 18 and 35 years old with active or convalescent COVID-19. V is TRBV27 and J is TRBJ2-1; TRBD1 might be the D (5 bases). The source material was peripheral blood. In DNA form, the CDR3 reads TGTGCCAGCAGCTGGGGCTCCAATGAGCAGTTCTTC. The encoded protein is CASSWGSNEQFF.